This is a list of T cell receptor beta chains from one sample in a study of metastatic and nonmetastatic thyroid tumors. TCRdb re-called the PCR reads through MiXCR. The data show tens of thousands of clones, 17% seen once. Sample: tumor tissue. Receptor source: a female donor with papillary thyroid cancer or a benign thyroid nodule (not recorded which). Some clones in this sample may be carry-over from other donors' samples. Both conserved end residues are part of each CDR3. Fields, in order: V gene, D gene, clone size, J gene, CDR3 DNA, CDR3 protein. The D gene is left open where the match is weak. Part of the rows lack a size; the others show once, few, many or a class for expanded clones.

V gene: TRBV24-1; D gene: TRBD1; clone size: many; J gene: TRBJ2-1; CDR3 DNA: TGTGCCACCAGTGATAATTACGGACAGGGTCCGTTCTTC; CDR3 protein: CATSDNYGQGPFF
V gene: TRBV19; D gene: -; clone size: many; J gene: TRBJ2-7; CDR3 DNA: TGTGCCAGTAGTATTGGGGACCACTCCTACGAGCAGTACTTC; CDR3 protein: CASSIGDHSYEQYF
V gene: TRBV27; D gene: -; clone size: many; J gene: TRBJ2-3; CDR3 DNA: TGTGCCAGCACCGATCCTTATTCCTATACAGATACGCAGTATTTT; CDR3 protein: CASTDPYSYTDTQYF
V gene: TRBV20-1; D gene: -; clone size: -; J gene: TRBJ2-1; CDR3 DNA: TGCAGTGCTAGGGAAGATAGTGAGCAGTTCTTC; CDR3 protein: CSAREDSEQFF
V gene: TRBV5-5; D gene: TRBD2; clone size: many; J gene: TRBJ2-5; CDR3 DNA: TGTGCCAGCAGCGTACTGACTAGCGGGACCCAAGAGACCCAGTACTTC; CDR3 protein: CASSVLTSGTQETQYF
V gene: TRBV25-1; D gene: TRBD2; clone size: medium-sized; J gene: TRBJ2-7; CDR3 DNA: TGTGCCAGCAGTCGACTAGCGGGAGGCGCCTACGAGCAGTACTTC; CDR3 protein: CASSRLAGGAYEQYF
V gene: TRBV6-1; D gene: -; clone size: -; J gene: TRBJ1-2; CDR3 DNA: TGTGCCAGCCTGCCAGGGTACAACTATGGCTACACCTTC; CDR3 protein: CASLPGYNYGYTF
V gene: TRBV12-3/TRBV12-4; D gene: -; clone size: many; J gene: TRBJ2-5; CDR3 DNA: TGTGCCAGCAGTGGCGGCGGGGAACAAGAGACCCAGTACTTC; CDR3 protein: CASSGGGEQETQYF
V gene: TRBV6-1; D gene: -; clone size: -; J gene: TRBJ1-5; CDR3 DNA: TGTGCCAGCAGTGCGCTATTGGTGAATGGCAATCAGCCCCAGCATTTT; CDR3 protein: CASSALLVNGNQPQHF
V gene: TRBV15; D gene: -; clone size: many; J gene: TRBJ1-6; CDR3 DNA: TGTGCCACCAGCACGAGGGATTCACCCCTCCACTTT; CDR3 protein: CATSTRDSPLHF
V gene: TRBV6-5; D gene: -; clone size: many; J gene: TRBJ2-1; CDR3 DNA: TGTGCCAGCAGCCATATGGGTCGGGGGACCGGAACCAATGAGCAGTTCTTC; CDR3 protein: CASSHMGRGTGTNEQFF
V gene: TRBV6-1; D gene: -; clone size: few; J gene: TRBJ2-6; CDR3 DNA: TGTGCCAGTCGCAGGGACTCTGTTGCCAACGTCCTGACTTTC; CDR3 protein: CASRRDSVANVLTF
V gene: TRBV11-2; D gene: -; clone size: once; J gene: TRBJ2-5; CDR3 DNA: TGTGCCAGCAGCTACCCAACAGGGGGGGTGGAGACCCAGTACTTC; CDR3 protein: CASSYPTGGVETQYF